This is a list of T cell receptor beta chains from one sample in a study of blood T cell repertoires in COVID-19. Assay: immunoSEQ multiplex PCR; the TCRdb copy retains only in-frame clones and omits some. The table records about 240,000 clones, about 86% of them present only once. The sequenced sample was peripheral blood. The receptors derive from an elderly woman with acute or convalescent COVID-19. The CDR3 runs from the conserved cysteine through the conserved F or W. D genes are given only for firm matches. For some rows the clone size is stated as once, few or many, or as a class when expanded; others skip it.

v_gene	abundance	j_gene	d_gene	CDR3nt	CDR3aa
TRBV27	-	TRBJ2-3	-	TGTGCCAGCATTCGGGACTGGCAGGGAGATACGCAGTATTTT	CASIRDWQGDTQYF
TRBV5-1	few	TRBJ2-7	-	TGCGCCAGCAGCGTATCCTACGAGCAGTACTTC	CASSVSYEQYF
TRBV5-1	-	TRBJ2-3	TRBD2	TGCGCCAGCAGCTTGGCAGCGGGGGGTCCGGGAGGGCAGTATTTT	CASSLAAGGPGGQYF
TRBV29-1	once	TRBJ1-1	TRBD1	TGCAGCGTTAAGGTGGGACAGGGGAACACTGAAGCTTTCTTT	CSVKVGQGNTEAFF
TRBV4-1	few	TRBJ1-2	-	TGCGCCAGCAGCCAAGAGTGGGGGGGAGCCACTAATGGCTACACCTTC	CASSQEWGGATNGYTF
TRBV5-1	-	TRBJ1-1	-	TGCGCCAGCAGCTTAGGGGGACAAAACACTGAAGCTTTCTTT	CASSLGGQNTEAFF
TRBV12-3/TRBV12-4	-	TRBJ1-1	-	TGTGCCAGCAGTTTCAGGGTTGACACTGAAGCTTTCTTT	CASSFRVDTEAFF
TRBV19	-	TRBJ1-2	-	TGTGCCAGTAGTATAGGACAGATCCCTTATGGCTACACCTTC	CASSIGQIPYGYTF
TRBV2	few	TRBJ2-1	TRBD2	TGTGCCAGCAGTTTGGGACTAGCGGTTCTTGAGCAGTTCTTC	CASSLGLAVLEQFF
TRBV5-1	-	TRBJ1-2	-	TGCGCCAGCAGCTTGGCCCTCCTGGCAGGGGCGACTAACTATGGCTACACCTTC	CASSLALLAGATNYGYTF
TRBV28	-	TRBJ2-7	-	TGTGCCAGCAGTTTAGGAGGGACAGTAGAGCAGTACTTC	CASSLGGTVEQYF
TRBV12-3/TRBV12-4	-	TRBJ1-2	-	TGTGCCAGCAGTTTATGGCGGGACTATGGCTACACCTTC	CASSLWRDYGYTF
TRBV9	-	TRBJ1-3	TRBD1	TGTGCCAGCAGCCCTGAAACAGGGGGCACCAGCTCTGGAAACACCATATATTTT	CASSPETGGTSSGNTIYF
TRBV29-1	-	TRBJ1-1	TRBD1	TGCAGCACCTTCAGGGGGCCGAACACTGAAGCTTTCTTT	CSTFRGPNTEAFF
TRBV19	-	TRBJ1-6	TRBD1	TGTGCCAGTAGTCCCGGGACAGGGTACTCACCCCTCCACTTT	CASSPGTGYSPLHF